This T cell receptor (beta chain) was identified in a study of blood T cells in healthy people across ages. Primers used in a second PCR of about 7 to 12 cycles were a sample-barcoded 5' primer and a J-beta primer mix. TCRdb re-called the 5' RACE reads through MiXCR, storing one row per CDR3 protein. The sample holds approximately 760,000 distinct CDR3 sequences, about 25% seen once. Trimming shortened V by 7 bases and J by 3 bases, and 10 bases separated the two germline ends. Germline CDR1 reads SNHLY; CDR2 reads FYNNEI. The CDR3 is 12 amino acids. The same sample was also studied in work on T cells of mothers and their children.

The sequenced material came from blood. This receptor was obtained from a boy aged 10-17 years in good health. The V gene is TRBV2, the J gene TRBJ2-7; perhaps TRBD1 as D (6 bases). The CDR3 DNA reads as TGTGCCAGCACGGGGACACTCTACGAGCAGTACTTC. Protein sequence: CASTGTLYEQYF.